These 10 T cell receptor beta chains were sequenced from one sample in a study of cytomegalovirus exposure and HLA in healthy donors. Primers: 60 Vbeta forward and 13 Jbeta reverse. Only in-frame clones appear in the TCRdb table, and some are missing; sequencing was by immunoSEQ multiplex PCR. Altogether 100,000 to 150,000 clones are present, 75% to 85% being singletons, with the ten largest covering 7% to 9.5%. Sequenced input: PBMCs. Receptors were obtained from a man under 40 in good health and CMV-seropositive.

V is TRBV9 and J is TRBJ2-5, with TRBD1 matching 7 bases. The CDR3 is made up of 16 amino acids. J was trimmed by 3 bases and V by 3 bases; bases with no gene match: 11. Germline values: CDR1 SGDLS, CDR2 YYNGEE. In DNA, the CDR3 is TGTGCCAGCAGCGCTCCATCCGGGACAGAGAAAGAGACCCAGTACTTC. Its protein is CASSAPSGTEKETQYF.

The chain carries TRBV7-9 and TRBJ2-2; TRBD2 matches 8 bases. CDR1 and CDR2 from the germline V gene are SEHNR and FQNEAQ (reference sequence). V gave up 4 bases and J gave up 3 bases; unmatched junction bases: 13. The CDR3 length is 18 residues. Written as DNA, the CDR3 is TGTGCCAGCAGCTCACGCGCGGGGGGCTGGCTGGACACCGGGGAGCTGTTTTTT. As protein: CASSSRAGGWLDTGELFF.

The V and J genes are TRBV7-8 and TRBJ1-1; 11 bases line up with TRBD1. The CDR3 length is 14 residues. CDR1 SGHVS and CDR2 FQNEAQ come from the germline V gene. After removal of 4 bases from V and 5 bases from J, the junction contained 3 bases not matched to a gene. The CDR3 DNA reads TGTGCCAGCAGCTGGACAGGGGGCATGACTGAAGCTTTCTTT. Amino acid sequence: CASSWTGGMTEAFF.

The chain is built from TRBV2 and TRBJ1-1; D gene unclear. Deletions cut 6 bases from V and 4 bases from J, with 12 bases between. Germline values: CDR1 SNHLY, CDR2 FYNNEI. The CDR3 sequence is 13 residues long. The CDR3 DNA follows: TGTGCCAGCAGGGCCGTATCGGGCACTGAAGCTTTCTTT. Its translation is CASRAVSGTEAFF. Together with reference TRBV2 and TRBJ1-1, the CDR3 gives the full variable domain: EPEVTQTPSHQVTQMGQEVILRCVPISNHLYFYWYRQILGQKVEFLVSFYNNEISEKSEIFDDQFSVERPDGSNFTLKIRSTKLEDSAMYFCASRAVSGTEAFFGQGTRLTVV.

The chain uses TRBV5-1 and TRBJ2-3; tentative D call: TRBD2 (6 bases). CDR3 length equals 15 residues. V lost 0 bases, J lost 2 bases, and 10 bases lay in between. The germline CDR1 and CDR2 sequences are SGHRS and YFSETQ. The CDR3 is CASSLGRRDTDTQYF. As DNA, the CDR3 is TGCGCCAGCAGCTTGGGTAGGAGGGACACAGATACGCAGTATTTT.

This clone came up once. The chain uses TRBV4-2 and TRBJ2-2, with 8 bases that match TRBD2. Germline lookup yields CDR1 LGHNA and CDR2 YNFKEQ. Trimming at V came to 3 bases and at J to 4 bases, leaving 1 base not matched to a gene. This CDR3 is built from 14 residues. This chain's CDR3 is CASSHRGGTGELFF. The CDR3 region has the DNA TGTGCCAGCAGCCACCGGGGGGGCACCGGGGAGCTGTTTTTT.

The chain recombines TRBV5-8 with TRBJ2-7; D is undetermined. Trimming left V 4 bases short and J 2 bases short, with 10 bases between. Germline V gene lookup returns CDR1 SGHTS and CDR2 YDEGEE. The CDR3 is 13 residues long. The CDR3 sequence is CASSARLPYEQYF. CDR3 in DNA: TGTGCCAGCAGCGCGAGACTCCCCTACGAGCAGTACTTC.

The J gene is TRBJ1-5, the V gene TRBV6-1, with no clear D. V shed 7 bases and J shed 2 bases, with 9 bases lying between them. This CDR3 is 13 amino acids long. Germline V CDR1 and CDR2: MNHNS, SASEGT. For the CDR3, the DNA is TGTGCCAGCAATTTGAGGGGCAATCAGCCCCAGCATTTT. Protein: CASNLRGNQPQHF.

The rearrangement joins TRBV10-1 to TRBJ2-2; D gene unclear. Germline values: CDR1 WNHNN, CDR2 SYGVQD (reference sequence). V was shortened by 3 bases and J by 5 bases, with 7 bases between the two germline ends. This CDR3 is built from 13 residues. DNA of the CDR3: TGCGCCAGCAGTGACAGACAAACCGGGGAGCTGTTTTTT. It yields the protein CASSDRQTGELFF.

The chain joins TRBV6-5 to TRBJ2-2; D might be TRBD1 (6 bases). The germline V and J ends were trimmed by 5 bases and 3 bases, with 13 bases remaining between them. This CDR3 has 15 residues. Germline assignment: CDR1 MNHEY and CDR2 SVGAGI. CDR3 sequence: CASSNSGTHTGELFF. The CDR3 DNA reads as TGTGCCAGCAGTAATTCCGGGACACACACCGGGGAGCTGTTTTTT.